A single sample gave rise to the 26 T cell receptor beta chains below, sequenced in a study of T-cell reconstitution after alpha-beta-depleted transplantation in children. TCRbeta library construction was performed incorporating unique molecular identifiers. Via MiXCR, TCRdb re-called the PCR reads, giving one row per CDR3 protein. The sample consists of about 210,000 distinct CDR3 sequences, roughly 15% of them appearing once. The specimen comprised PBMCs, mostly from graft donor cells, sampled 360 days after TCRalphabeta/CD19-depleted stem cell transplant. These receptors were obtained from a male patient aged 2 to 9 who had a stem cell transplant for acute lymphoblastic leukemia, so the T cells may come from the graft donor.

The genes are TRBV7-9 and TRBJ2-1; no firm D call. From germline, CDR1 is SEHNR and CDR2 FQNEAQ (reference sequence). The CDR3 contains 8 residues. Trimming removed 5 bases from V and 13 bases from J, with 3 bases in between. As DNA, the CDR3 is TGTGCCAGCAGCCCCCAGTTCTTC. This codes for CASSPQFF.

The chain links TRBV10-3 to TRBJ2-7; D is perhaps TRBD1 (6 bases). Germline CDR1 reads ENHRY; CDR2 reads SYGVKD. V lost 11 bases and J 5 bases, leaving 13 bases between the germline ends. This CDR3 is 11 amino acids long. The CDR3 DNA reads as TGTGCCTCCGGACAGAAACACGAGCAGTACTTC. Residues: CASGQKHEQYF.

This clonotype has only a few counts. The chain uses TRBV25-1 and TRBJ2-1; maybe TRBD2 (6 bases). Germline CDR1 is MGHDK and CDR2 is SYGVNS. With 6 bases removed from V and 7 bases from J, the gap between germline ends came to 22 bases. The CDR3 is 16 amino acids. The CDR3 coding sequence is TGTGCCAGCAGCTTGGAACTAGCACCGTGGGGGAATGAGCAGTTCTTC. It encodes CASSLELAPWGNEQFF.

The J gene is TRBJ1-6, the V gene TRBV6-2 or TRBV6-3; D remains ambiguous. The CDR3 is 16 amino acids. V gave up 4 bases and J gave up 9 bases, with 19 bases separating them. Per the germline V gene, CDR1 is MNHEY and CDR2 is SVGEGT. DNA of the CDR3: TGTGCCAGCAGTTCGCATTTGAAGATCCACGGTTCACCCCTCCACTTT. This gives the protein CASSSHLKIHGSPLHF.

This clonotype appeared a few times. The CDR3 is CATSRGGTQETQYF. CDR3 bases: TGTGCCACCAGCAGAGGTGGGACCCAAGAGACCCAGTACTTC. The chain combines TRBV15 with TRBJ2-5, with D perhaps being TRBD1 or TRBD2 (5 bases each). This CDR3 spans 14 amino acids. The ends were cut back, 1 base at V and 1 base at J, with 7 bases in the middle. Germline V CDR1 and CDR2: LNHNV, YYDKDF (reference sequence).

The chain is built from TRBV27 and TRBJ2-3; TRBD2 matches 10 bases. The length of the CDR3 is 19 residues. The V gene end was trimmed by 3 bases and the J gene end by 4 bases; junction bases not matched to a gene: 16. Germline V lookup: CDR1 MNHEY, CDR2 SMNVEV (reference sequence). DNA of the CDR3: TGTGCCAGCAGTTTGGAGGGGGCTCTAGCGGGAGTTATGGCAGATACGCAGTATTTT. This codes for CASSLEGALAGVMADTQYF.

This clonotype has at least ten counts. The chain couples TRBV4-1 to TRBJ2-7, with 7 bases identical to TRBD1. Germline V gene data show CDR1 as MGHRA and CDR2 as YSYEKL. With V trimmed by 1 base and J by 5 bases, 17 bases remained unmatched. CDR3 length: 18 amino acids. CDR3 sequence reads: CASSQGWTGNVNLHEQYF. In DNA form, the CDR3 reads TGCGCCAGCAGCCAAGGATGGACAGGTAACGTGAATCTCCACGAGCAGTACTTC.

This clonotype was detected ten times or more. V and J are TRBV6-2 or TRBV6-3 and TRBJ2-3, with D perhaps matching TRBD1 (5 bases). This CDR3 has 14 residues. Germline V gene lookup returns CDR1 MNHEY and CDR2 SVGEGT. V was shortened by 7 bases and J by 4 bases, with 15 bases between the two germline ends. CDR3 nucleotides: TGTGCCAGCACCCGAACGCGCAGGGCAGATACGCAGTATTTT. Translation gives CASTRTRRADTQYF.

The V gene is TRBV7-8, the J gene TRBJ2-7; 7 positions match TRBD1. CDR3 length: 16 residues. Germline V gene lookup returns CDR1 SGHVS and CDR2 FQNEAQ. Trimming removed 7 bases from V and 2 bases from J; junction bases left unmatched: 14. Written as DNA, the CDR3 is TGTGCCAGCACCCCTCCTCTCGACAGGGTAACCTACGAGCAGTACTTC. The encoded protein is CASTPPLDRVTYEQYF.

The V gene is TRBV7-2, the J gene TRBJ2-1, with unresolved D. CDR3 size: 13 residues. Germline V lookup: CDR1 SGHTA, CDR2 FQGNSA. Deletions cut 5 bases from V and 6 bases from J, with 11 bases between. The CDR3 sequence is CASSVKTGNEQFF. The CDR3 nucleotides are TGTGCCAGCAGCGTTAAAACTGGCAATGAGCAGTTCTTC.

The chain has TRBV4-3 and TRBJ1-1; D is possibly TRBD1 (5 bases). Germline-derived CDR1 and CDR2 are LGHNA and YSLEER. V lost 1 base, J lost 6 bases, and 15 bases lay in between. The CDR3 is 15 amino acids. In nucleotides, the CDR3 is TGCGCCAGCAGCCAAGGTTGGCGGGGGAGCGCTGAAGCTTTCTTT. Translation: CASSQGWRGSAEAFF.

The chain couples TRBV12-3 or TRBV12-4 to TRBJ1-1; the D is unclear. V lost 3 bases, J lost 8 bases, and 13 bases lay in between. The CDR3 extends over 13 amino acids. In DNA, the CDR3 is TGTGCCAGCAGTTTTCGGACCGCTGGAGAAGCTTTCTTT. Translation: CASSFRTAGEAFF.

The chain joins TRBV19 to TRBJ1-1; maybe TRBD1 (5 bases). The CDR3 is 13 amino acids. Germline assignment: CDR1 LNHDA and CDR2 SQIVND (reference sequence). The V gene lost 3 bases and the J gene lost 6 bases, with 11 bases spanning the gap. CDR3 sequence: CASSIGTVAEAFF. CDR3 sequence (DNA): TGTGCCAGTAGTATCGGGACTGTGGCTGAAGCTTTCTTT.

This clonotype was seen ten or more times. The CDR3 spells CASSLTSFYEQYF. The CDR3 DNA follows: TGTGCCAGCAGTTTAACTAGCTTCTACGAGCAGTACTTC. The chain has TRBV28 and TRBJ2-7, with D tentatively TRBD2 (6 bases). Deletions cut 2 bases from V and 3 bases from J, with 8 bases between. The CDR3 has 13 residues. CDR1 MDHEN and CDR2 SYDVKM come from the germline V gene.

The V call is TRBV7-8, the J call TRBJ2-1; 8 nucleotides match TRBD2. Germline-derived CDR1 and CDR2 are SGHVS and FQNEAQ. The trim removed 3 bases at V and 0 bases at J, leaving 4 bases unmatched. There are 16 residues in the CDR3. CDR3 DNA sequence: TGTGCCAGCAGCTTTCGCGGGGGGAGCTCCTACAATGAGCAGTTCTTC. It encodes CASSFRGGSSYNEQFF.

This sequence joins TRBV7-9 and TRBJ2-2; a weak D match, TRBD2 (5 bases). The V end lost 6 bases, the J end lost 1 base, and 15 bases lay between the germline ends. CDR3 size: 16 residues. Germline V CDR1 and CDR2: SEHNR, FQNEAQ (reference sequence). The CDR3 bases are TGTGCCAGCAGGAATAAACGTGAGGGGAACACCGGGGAGCTGTTTTTT. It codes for CASRNKREGNTGELFF.

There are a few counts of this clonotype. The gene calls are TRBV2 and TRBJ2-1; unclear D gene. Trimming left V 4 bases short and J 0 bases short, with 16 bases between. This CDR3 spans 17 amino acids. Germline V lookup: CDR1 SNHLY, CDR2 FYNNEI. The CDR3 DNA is TGTGCCAGCAGTGGCCCTAATGAGCGTCGCTCCTACAATGAGCAGTTCTTC. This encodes CASSGPNERRSYNEQFF.

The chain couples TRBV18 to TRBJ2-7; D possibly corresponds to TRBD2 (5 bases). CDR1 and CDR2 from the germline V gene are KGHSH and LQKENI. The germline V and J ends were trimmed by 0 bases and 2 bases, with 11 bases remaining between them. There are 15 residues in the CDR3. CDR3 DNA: TGTGCCAGCTCACCACCCGGACTGCGGGCCTACGAGCAGTACTTC. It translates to CASSPPGLRAYEQYF.

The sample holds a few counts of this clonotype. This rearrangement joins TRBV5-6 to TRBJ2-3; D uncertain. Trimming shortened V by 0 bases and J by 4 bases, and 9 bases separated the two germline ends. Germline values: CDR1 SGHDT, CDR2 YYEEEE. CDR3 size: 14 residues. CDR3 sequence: CASSLESVSDTQYF. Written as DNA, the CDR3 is TGTGCCAGCAGCTTGGAGTCGGTTTCAGATACGCAGTATTTT.

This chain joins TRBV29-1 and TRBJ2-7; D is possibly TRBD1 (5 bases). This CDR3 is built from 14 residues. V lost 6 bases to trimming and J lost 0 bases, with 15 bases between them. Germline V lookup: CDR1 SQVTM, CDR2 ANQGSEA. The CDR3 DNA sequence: TGCAGCGTCACCCGTACAGGAAGCTCCTACGAGCAGTACTTC. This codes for CSVTRTGSSYEQYF.

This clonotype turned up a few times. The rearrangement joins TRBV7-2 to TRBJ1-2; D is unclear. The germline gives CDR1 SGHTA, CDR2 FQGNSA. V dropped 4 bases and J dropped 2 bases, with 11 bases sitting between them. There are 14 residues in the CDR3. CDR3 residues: CASSSPPENYGYTF. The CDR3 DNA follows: TGTGCCAGCAGCTCCCCGCCAGAGAACTATGGCTACACCTTC.

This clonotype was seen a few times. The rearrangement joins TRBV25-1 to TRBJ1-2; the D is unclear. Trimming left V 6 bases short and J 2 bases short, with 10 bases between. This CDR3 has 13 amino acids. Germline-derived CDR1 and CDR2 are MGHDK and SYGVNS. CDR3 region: CASSYVSNYGYTF. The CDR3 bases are TGTGCCAGCAGCTACGTATCCAACTATGGCTACACCTTC.

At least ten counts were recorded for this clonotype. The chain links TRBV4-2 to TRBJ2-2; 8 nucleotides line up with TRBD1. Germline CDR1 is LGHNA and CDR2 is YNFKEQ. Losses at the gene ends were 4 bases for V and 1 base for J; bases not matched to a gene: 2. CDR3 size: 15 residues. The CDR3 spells CASSLGTGNTGELFF. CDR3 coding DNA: TGTGCCAGCAGCCTCGGGACAGGGAACACCGGGGAGCTGTTTTTT.

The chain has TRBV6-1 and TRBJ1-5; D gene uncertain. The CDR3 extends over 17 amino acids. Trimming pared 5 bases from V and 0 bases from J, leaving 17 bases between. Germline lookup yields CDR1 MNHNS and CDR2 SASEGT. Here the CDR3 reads CASSPYPAGISNQPQHF. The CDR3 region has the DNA TGTGCCAGCAGTCCTTATCCCGCAGGAATTAGCAATCAGCCCCAGCATTTT.

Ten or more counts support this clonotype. The CDR3 coding sequence is TGTGCCAGCAGACTAGCGGGAGGCCCAGATACGCAGTATTTT. Its translation is CASRLAGGPDTQYF. The chain is built from TRBV12-3 or TRBV12-4 and TRBJ2-3, with TRBD2 matching over 12 bases. CDR3 length equals 14 residues. Trimming took 6 bases from V and 4 from J; bases not matched to a gene: 2.

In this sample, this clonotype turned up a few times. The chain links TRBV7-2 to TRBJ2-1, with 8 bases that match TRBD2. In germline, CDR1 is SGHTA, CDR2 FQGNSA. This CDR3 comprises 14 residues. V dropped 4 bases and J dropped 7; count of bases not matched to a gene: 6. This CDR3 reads CASSSGTRPNEQFF. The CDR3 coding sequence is TGTGCCAGCAGCTCCGGGACTAGGCCAAATGAGCAGTTCTTC.